The 27 T cell receptor beta chains presented below share a single source sample, sequenced in a study of PD-1 blockade in classical Hodgkin lymphoma. The protocol was immunoSEQ multiplex PCR, while the TCRdb copy is restricted to in-frame clones and leaves out a portion. The table lists more than 25,000 clones, about 78% of them singletons. Exposure to brentuximab vedotin varied, and each patient had relapsed following autologous stem cell transplantation. Sequencing used peripheral blood mononuclear cells (PBMCs), obtained before the second cycle of nivolumab. These TCRs come from a human donor with classical Hodgkin lymphoma.

This sequence joins TRBV27 and TRBJ2-1; D possibly matches TRBD1 or TRBD2 (5 bases each). The CDR3 contains 17 residues. V was clipped by 0 bases and J by 0 bases, with 12 bases between them. The germline V gene encodes CDR1 MNHEY and CDR2 SMNVEV (reference sequence). This CDR3 reads CASSLSGGGGSYNEQFF. CDR3 coding DNA: TGTGCCAGCAGTTTATCTGGCGGTGGGGGCTCCTACAATGAGCAGTTCTTC.

The chain carries TRBV7-9 and TRBJ2-3; D remains unclear. CDR3 length equals 13 residues. Germline V gene sequence: CDR1 SEHNR, CDR2 FQNEAQ (reference sequence). V gave up 3 bases and J gave up 5 bases, with 9 bases separating them. The CDR3 reads CASSFERLDTQYF. The CDR3, as DNA: TGTGCCAGCAGCTTTGAGAGGTTAGATACGCAGTATTTT.

V usage is TRBV9 and J usage is TRBJ2-3, with D perhaps matching TRBD2 (6 bases). The CDR3 covers 14 residues. From germline, CDR1 is SGDLS and CDR2 YYNGEE. Trimming removed 0 bases at V and 6 bases at J, with 11 bases between. The CDR3 reads CASSVGPGRDTQYF. CDR3 sequence (DNA): TGTGCCAGCAGCGTAGGCCCAGGGAGGGATACGCAGTATTTT.

Regarding this clone: Other DNA sequences from this sample encode an identical CDR3 as well. The rearrangement links TRBV28 to TRBJ2-7; tentative D call: TRBD2 (5 bases). Trimming removed 6 bases from V and 4 bases from J, with 7 bases in between. CDR1 is MDHEN, CDR2 SYDVKM, per germline. The CDR3 is 11 residues long. For the CDR3, the DNA is TGTGCCAGCAGGGGGAGTTACGAGCAGTACTTC. It translates to CASRGSYEQYF.

The genes are TRBV19 and TRBJ1-1, with no clear D. From germline, CDR1 is LNHDA and CDR2 SQIVND (reference sequence). The V gene lost 7 bases and the J gene lost 11 bases, with 23 bases spanning the gap. The CDR3 is 14 residues long. The CDR3 DNA follows: TGTGCCAGTACCGAGTTAAGTTGGGCAAACGGGGCTTTCTTT. It translates to CASTELSWANGAFF. The full variable domain, in which reference TRBV19 and TRBJ1-1 provide the parts outside the CDR3, is DGGITQSPKYLFRKEGQNVTLSCEQNLNHDAMYWYRQDPGQGLRLIYYSQIVNDFQKGDIAEGYSVSREKKESFPLTVTSAQKNPTAFYLCASTELSWANGAFFGQGTRLTVV.

The CDR3 loop reads CAISDRGQGSRGYTF. In DNA, the CDR3 is TGTGCCATCAGTGACCGGGGACAGGGGAGTCGGGGCTACACCTTC. V is TRBV10-3 and J is TRBJ1-2; 10 nucleotides agree with TRBD1. Germline V CDR1 and CDR2: ENHRY, SYGVKD. The V gene end was trimmed by 3 bases and the J gene end by 8 bases; junction bases not matched to a gene: 9. This CDR3 spans 15 amino acids.

This chain joins TRBV7-2 and TRBJ2-7; TRBD2 agrees at 8 bases. The CDR3 is made up of 15 amino acids. Germline CDR1 reads SGHTA; CDR2 reads FQGNSA. V dropped 6 bases and J dropped 0; count of bases not matched to a gene: 7. For the CDR3, the DNA is TGTGCCAGCAGTACAGCTGGGACTAGCTCCTACGAGCAGTACTTC. This sequence encodes CASSTAGTSSYEQYF.

The chain uses TRBV5-1 and TRBJ1-3; D might be TRBD1 (5 bases). From germline, CDR1 is SGHRS and CDR2 YFSETQ. The CDR3 extends over 14 amino acids. V lost 1 base and J 4 bases, leaving 9 bases between the germline ends. CDR3 sequence: CASSLPGPGNTIYF. DNA for the CDR3: TGCGCCAGCAGCTTGCCGGGGCCCGGAAACACCATATATTTT. Supplemented by reference TRBV5-1 and TRBJ1-3, the full variable domain reads KAGVTQTPRYLIKTRGQQVTLSCSPISGHRSVSWYQQTPGQGLQFLFEYFSETQRNKGNFPGRFSGRQFSNSRSEMNVSTLELGDSALYLCASSLPGPGNTIYFGEGSWLTVV.

The J gene is TRBJ2-2, the V gene TRBV18; TRBD1 matches 7 bases. Germline values: CDR1 KGHSH, CDR2 LQKENI. The CDR3 sequence is 17 residues long. The J segment lost 4 bases and the V segment lost 0 bases, leaving 8 bases of the junction unmatched. The CDR3 loop reads CASSPPLGTEGTGELFF. The CDR3 nucleotides are TGTGCCAGCTCACCACCTTTAGGGACAGAAGGCACCGGGGAGCTGTTTTTT.

The chain recombines TRBV7-2 with TRBJ2-1; 9 nucleotides align to TRBD2. The CDR3 length is 14 residues. Germline loops: CDR1 SGHTA, CDR2 FQGNSA. Trimming took 4 bases from V and 9 from J; bases not matched to a gene: 7. The CDR3 loop is CASSSAGGAVEQFF. Here the CDR3 DNA reads TGTGCCAGCAGCTCTGCGGGAGGGGCGGTTGAGCAGTTCTTC.

This sequence joins TRBV9 and TRBJ2-7; D is undetermined. The CDR3 is made up of 14 amino acids. Trimming took off 3 bases at V and 4 bases at J, with 14 bases between the two ends. From germline, CDR1 is SGDLS and CDR2 YYNGEE. The CDR3 sequence: CASSEDGQFYEQYF. CDR3 DNA sequence: TGTGCCAGCAGCGAAGACGGGCAGTTTTACGAGCAGTACTTC.

The gene calls are TRBV5-6 and TRBJ1-4; D remains unclear. Trimming removed 2 bases at V and 8 bases at J, with 10 bases between. Germline V lookup: CDR1 SGHDT, CDR2 YYEEEE. This CDR3 region has 13 residues. CDR3 region: CASSLMTSEKLFF. DNA of the CDR3: TGTGCCAGCAGCTTAATGACATCGGAAAAACTGTTTTTT. Filled out from reference TRBV5-6 and TRBJ1-4, the complete variable domain reads DAGVTQSPTHLIKTRGQQVTLRCSPKSGHDTVSWYQQALGQGPQFIFQYYEEEERQRGNFPDRFSGHQFPNYSSELNVNALLLGDSALYLCASSLMTSEKLFFGSGTQLSVL.

This chain uses TRBV7-2 with TRBJ2-1; TRBD1 is a possible D gene (5 bases). This CDR3 contains 12 residues. The V and J ends lost 5 bases and 7 bases respectively, with 9 bases between them. Germline assignment: CDR1 SGHTA and CDR2 FQGNSA. The CDR3 is CASSQNRNEQFF. DNA for the CDR3: TGTGCCAGCAGCCAGAACAGGAATGAGCAGTTCTTC.

V and J are TRBV2 and TRBJ1-4; D is unresolved. The CDR3 runs to 15 residues. The germline V and J ends were trimmed by 3 bases and 7 bases, with 15 bases remaining between them. Germline V gives CDR1 SNHLY, CDR2 FYNNEI. In nucleotides, the CDR3 is TGTGCCAGCAGTGAGTTCGACTTTACCTCTGAAAAACTGTTTTTT. Translation: CASSEFDFTSEKLFF.

Of note for this clone: Additional DNA sequences in this sample encode the identical CDR3. The V call is TRBV28, the J call TRBJ2-7; 8 bases are shared with TRBD1. The CDR3 covers 14 residues. J was trimmed by 6 bases and V by 6 bases; bases with no gene match: 10. Germline CDR1 is MDHEN and CDR2 is SYDVKM. This chain's CDR3 is CASSLGTGRGEQYF. DNA of the CDR3: TGTGCCAGCAGCCTGGGGACAGGCCGCGGCGAGCAGTACTTC. The full variable domain, in which reference TRBV28 and TRBJ2-7 provide the parts outside the CDR3, is DVKVTQSSRYLVKRTGEKVFLECVQDMDHENMFWYRQDPGLGLRLIYFSYDVKMKEKGDIPEGYSVSREKKERFSLILESASTNQTSMYLCASSLGTGRGEQYFGPGTRLTVT.

V is TRBV18 and J is TRBJ2-5, with D perhaps TRBD1 (5 bases). The J call is in doubt because the DNA end fits TRBJ2-7 better. CDR1 KGHSH and CDR2 LQKENI come from the germline V gene. The CDR3 runs to 14 residues. CDR3 loop: CASSQGSAAYEQYF. CDR3 in DNA: TGTGCCAGCTCACAGGGGTCCGCCGCCTACGAGCAGTACTTC.

The chain joins TRBV5-4 to TRBJ2-7, with 7 bases fitting TRBD1. The V and J ends lost 5 bases and 0 bases, in that order; junction bases with no gene match: 5. CDR1 and CDR2 from the germline V gene are SGHNT and YYREEE (reference sequence). This CDR3 comprises 14 residues. Here the CDR3 reads CASSRDSRSYEQYF. The DNA of the CDR3 is TGTGCCAGCAGTCGGGACAGCCGCTCCTACGAGCAGTACTTC.

As concerns this clone: One end of the junction is discordant with germline, which a read error may explain. V gene TRBV7-7 combines with J gene TRBJ2-5; 8 bases map to TRBD1. The better agreement between TRBJ2-7 and the DNA end casts doubt on the J call. Germline CDR1 is SSHAT and CDR2 is FNYEAQ (reference sequence). The CDR3 length is 13 residues. CDR3 amino acids: CASSFTGGNEQYF. The CDR3 DNA sequence: TGTGCTAGCAGCTTCACAGGGGGGAACGAGCAGTACTTC.

V and J are TRBV30 and TRBJ1-2, with 8 bases aligning to TRBD1. The germline V gene has CDR1 GTSNPN and CDR2 SVGIG (reference sequence). V lost 5 bases and J lost 4; bases outside the gene matches: 9. The CDR3 covers 14 residues. Here the CDR3 reads CAWENRGTLYGYTF. The CDR3 nucleotides read TGTGCCTGGGAAAACAGGGGGACCCTCTATGGCTACACCTTC.

This clone was seen only a few times. The CDR3 region is CASSRQGGEQYF. CDR3 coding DNA: TGTGCCAGCAGTCGACAGGGGGGGGAGCAGTACTTC. The rearrangement uses TRBV6-5 and TRBJ2-7; 9 nucleotides align to TRBD1. Trimming removed 5 bases from V and 7 bases from J; junction bases left unmatched: 3. The CDR3 covers 12 residues. CDR1 MNHEY and CDR2 SVGAGI come from the germline V gene.

The chain employs TRBV9 and TRBJ1-1; TRBD1 agrees at 12 bases. V shed 0 bases and J 6 bases; nucleotides not matched to a gene: 12. The CDR3 covers 18 residues. Germline loops: CDR1 SGDLS, CDR2 YYNGEE. CDR3: CASSVASGTGGAYAEAFF. CDR3 coding DNA: TGTGCCAGCAGCGTAGCTTCCGGGACAGGGGGCGCCTACGCTGAAGCTTTCTTT.

The rearrangement joins TRBV12-5 to TRBJ1-4, with D possibly matching TRBD1 (5 bases). There are 15 residues in the CDR3. Per the germline V gene, CDR1 is LGHNT and CDR2 is FRNRAP. Trimming shortened V by 1 base and J by 5 bases, and 11 bases separated the two germline ends. The CDR3 loop is CASGLGQSMNEKLFF. CDR3 nucleotide sequence: TGTGCTAGTGGTTTGGGACAGTCGATGAATGAAAAACTGTTTTTT. Together with reference TRBV12-5 and TRBJ1-4, the CDR3 gives the full variable domain: DARVTQTPRHKVTEMGQEVTMRCQPILGHNTVFWYRQTMMQGLELLAYFRNRAPLDDSGMPKDRFSAEMPDATLATLKIQPSEPRDSAVYFCASGLGQSMNEKLFFGSGTQLSVL.

This chain joins TRBV5-1 and TRBJ2-7; D is undetermined. V was trimmed by 0 bases and J by 3 bases, leaving 4 bases between them. Per the germline V gene, CDR1 is SGHRS and CDR2 is YFSETQ. This CDR3 spans 12 amino acids. In DNA, the CDR3 is TGCGCCAGCAGCTTGGATAACTACGAGCAGTACTTC. The encoded protein is CASSLDNYEQYF.

CDR3 residues: CASSGSGTANSPLHF. CDR3 nucleotide sequence: TGTGCCAGCAGCGGATCCGGGACAGCCAATTCACCCCTCCACTTT. The V call is TRBV9, the J call TRBJ1-6, with 7 bases fitting TRBD1. The CDR3 runs to 15 residues. V dropped 3 bases and J dropped 7; count of bases not matched to a gene: 7. From germline, CDR1 is SGDLS and CDR2 YYNGEE. Based on the CDR3 plus reference TRBV9 and TRBJ1-6, the full variable domain is DSGVTQTPKHLITATGQRVTLRCSPRSGDLSVYWYQQSLDQGLQFLIQYYNGEERAKGNILERFSAQQFPDLHSELNLSSLELGDSALYFCASSGSGTANSPLHFGNGTRLTVT.

This chain links TRBV11-1 with TRBJ2-1, with TRBD1 matching 9 bases. With V trimmed by 5 bases and J by 6 bases, 8 bases remained unmatched. From germline, CDR1 is SGHAT and CDR2 FQDESV (reference sequence). CDR3 length: 15 residues. CDR3 sequence (DNA): TGTGCCAGCAGCCAGACAGGGGGGGGGACCAATGAGCAGTTCTTC. Protein: CASSQTGGGTNEQFF.

This sequence joins TRBV19 and TRBJ1-6; D gene uncertain. The CDR3 sequence is 11 residues long. Per germline, CDR1 LNHDA and CDR2 SQIVND (reference sequence). Trimming stripped 4 bases from V and 8 bases from J, with 3 bases between. CDR3 coding DNA: TGTGCCAGTAGTAAAGATTCACCCCTCCACTTT. It encodes CASSKDSPLHF.

In its sample, this clone was seen a few times. The chain combines TRBV27 with TRBJ2-5; 8 bases line up with TRBD1. V gave up 2 bases and J gave up 5 bases; unmatched junction bases: 4. This CDR3 spans 14 amino acids. Per the germline V gene, CDR1 is MNHEY and CDR2 is SMNVEV (reference sequence). CDR3 region: CASSLDRGSETQYF. CDR3 sequence (DNA): TGTGCCAGCAGTTTAGACAGGGGTTCGGAGACCCAGTACTTC.